The rows below give T cell receptor beta chains drawn from one sample of a study of blood T cell repertoires in COVID-19. The table came from immunoSEQ multiplex PCR; TCRdb's copy has only in-frame clones and leaves some out. The sample has 250,000 or so clones, around nine tenths seen once. Sequencing input: peripheral blood. These receptors came from a woman in her fifties or sixties with COVID-19, enrolled during active disease. Each CDR3 is given with its conserved first and last residue. The D gene is left open where the match is weak. Clone size is stated in some rows and not others, as once, few, many or a class when expanded.

clone size	CDR3 length	V gene	D gene	J gene	CDR3 DNA	CDR3 protein
-	16	TRBV15	TRBD2	TRBJ2-5	TGTGCCACCAGCAGTGAACTAGCGGGGGCGGGAGAGACCCAGTACTTC	CATSSELAGAGETQYF
-	15	TRBV28	TRBD2	TRBJ2-1	TGTGCCAGCAGAACTAGCGGGACTTCCTACAATGAGCAGTTCTTC	CASRTSGTSYNEQFF
-	12	TRBV9	TRBD1	TRBJ1-2	TGTGCCAGCAGCGCTACAGGGGTTGGCTACACCTTC	CASSATGVGYTF
-	13	TRBV9	-	TRBJ1-1	TGTGCCAGCAGCGCCGGGATGAACACTGAAGCTTTCTTT	CASSAGMNTEAFF
-	15	TRBV5-1	-	TRBJ2-7	TGCGCCAGCAGCCCCCGACTAGGGACGACCTACGAGCAGTACTTC	CASSPRLGTTYEQYF
-	14	TRBV7-2	-	TRBJ1-3	TGTGCCAGCAGGGTCAGGAACTCTGGAAACACCATATATTTT	CASRVRNSGNTIYF
-	14	TRBV18	-	TRBJ2-1	TGTGCCAGCTCATCAGGGTTCTCCTACAATGAGCAGTTCTTC	CASSSGFSYNEQFF
-	14	TRBV3-1/TRBV3-2	-	TRBJ1-1	TGTGCCAGCAGCCGAAGGGGGGGAAACACTGAAGCTTTCTTT	CASSRRGGNTEAFF
-	14	TRBV7-2	-	TRBJ2-7	TGTGCCAGCAGCACCGGAGGGAGCTCCTACGAGCAGTACTTC	CASSTGGSSYEQYF
-	16	TRBV9	TRBD1	TRBJ2-1	TGTGCCAGCAGCCCACCGACAGGGTACGGCTACAATGAGCAGTTCTTC	CASSPPTGYGYNEQFF
-	11	TRBV19	-	TRBJ2-3	TGTGCCAGTAGTAGGGCAGGGACGCAGTATTTT	CASSRAGTQYF
-	12	TRBV19	-	TRBJ2-1	TGTGCCAGTAGTGGGGGGTACAATGAGCAGTTCTTC	CASSGGYNEQFF
-	16	TRBV9	TRBD1	TRBJ1-1	TGTGCCAGCAGCCGACGGACAGGGAACCGGAACACTGAAGCTTTCTTT	CASSRRTGNRNTEAFF
once	15	TRBV7-2	TRBD1	TRBJ1-4	TGTGCCAGCAGCTTAGTTTCGACAGGGGTAGAAAAACTGTTTTTT	CASSLVSTGVEKLFF
few	15	TRBV7-3	TRBD2	TRBJ2-2	TGTGCCAGCAGCCTATCTAGCGGGCGCACCGGGGAGCTGTTTTTT	CASSLSSGRTGELFF
-	15	TRBV7-2	TRBD2	TRBJ2-1	TGTGCCAGCAGCTTAGGGACTAGCGGAAACAATGAGCAGTTCTTC	CASSLGTSGNNEQFF
-	13	TRBV30	TRBD1	TRBJ1-2	TGTGCCTGGAGTAGGGACAGGGTGGCTGGCTACACCTTC	CAWSRDRVAGYTF
-	14	TRBV6-5	TRBD1	TRBJ1-1	TGTGCCAGCAGTCCCCAGACAGGGGGCACTGAAGCTTTCTTT	CASSPQTGGTEAFF
once	14	TRBV30	-	TRBJ2-6	TGTGCCTGGTCAGGGTATTCTGGGGCCAACGTCCTGACTTTC	CAWSGYSGANVLTF
-	15	TRBV3-1/TRBV3-2	-	TRBJ1-6	TGTGCCAGCACGGGGGGGGGCGGCGCGAATTCACCCCTCCACTTT	CASTGGGGANSPLHF
-	14	TRBV11-2	-	TRBJ1-2	TGTGCCAGCAGCTTGGAACTAGGGATAGCGGGCTACACCTTC	CASSLELGIAGYTF
-	14	TRBV7-3	-	TRBJ1-3	TGTGCCAGCAGCGTGAACACCCGTGGTGCCACCATATATTTT	CASSVNTRGATIYF
-	14	TRBV7-9	TRBD1	TRBJ2-2	TGTGCCAGCACCCGGACAGGGAACACCGGGGAGCTGTTTTTT	CASTRTGNTGELFF
-	12	TRBV7-6	TRBD1	TRBJ2-3	TGTGCCAGCAGCTCGACAGGGGCAACGCAGTATTTT	CASSSTGATQYF
-	14	TRBV28	-	TRBJ2-7	TGTGCCAGCAGTTTTCGACCAGGGGTGGGCGAGCAGTACTTC	CASSFRPGVGEQYF
-	15	TRBV7-9	TRBD1	TRBJ2-3	TGTGCCAGCAGCAAAACGACAGGGGTTACAGATACGCAGTATTTT	CASSKTTGVTDTQYF
-	15	TRBV5-4	TRBD1	TRBJ1-2	TGTGCCAGCAGCGTACAGGGGGATGCTAACTATGGCTACACCTTC	CASSVQGDANYGYTF
-	12	TRBV5-1	-	TRBJ2-3	TGCGCCAGCAGGGAGAACACAGATACGCAGTATTTT	CASRENTDTQYF
-	16	TRBV5-1	-	TRBJ2-6	TGCGCCAGCAGCTTGTTTCAGGGTACTGGGGCCAACGTCCTGACTTTC	CASSLFQGTGANVLTF
-	14	TRBV5-4	-	TRBJ2-1	TGTGCCAGCAGCTACACTATCGGGGTTTTTGAGCAGTTCTTC	CASSYTIGVFEQFF
-	15	TRBV5-4	-	TRBJ2-3	TGTGCCAGCAGCTTTTCCCGAAGCGGCACAGATACGCAGTATTTT	CASSFSRSGTDTQYF